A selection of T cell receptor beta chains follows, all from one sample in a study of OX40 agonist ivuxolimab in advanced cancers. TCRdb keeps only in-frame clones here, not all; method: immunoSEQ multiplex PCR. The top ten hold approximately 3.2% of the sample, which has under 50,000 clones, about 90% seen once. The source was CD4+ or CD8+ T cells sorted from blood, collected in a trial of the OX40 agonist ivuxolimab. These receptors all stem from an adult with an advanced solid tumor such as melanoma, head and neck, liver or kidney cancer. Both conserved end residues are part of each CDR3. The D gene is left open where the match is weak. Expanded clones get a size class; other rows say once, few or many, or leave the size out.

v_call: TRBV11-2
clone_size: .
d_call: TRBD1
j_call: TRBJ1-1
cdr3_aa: CASSPFTGGTEAFF
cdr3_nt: TGTGCCAGCAGCCCTTTTACAGGGGGCACTGAAGCTTTCTTT

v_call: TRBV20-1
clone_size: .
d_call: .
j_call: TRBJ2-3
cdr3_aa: CSATYTDTQYF
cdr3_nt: TGCAGTGCTACCTATACAGATACGCAGTATTTT

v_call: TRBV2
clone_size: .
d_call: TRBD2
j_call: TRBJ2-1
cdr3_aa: CASSSSGFNNEQFF
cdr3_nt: TGTGCCAGCAGCTCTAGCGGGTTTAACAATGAGCAGTTCTTC

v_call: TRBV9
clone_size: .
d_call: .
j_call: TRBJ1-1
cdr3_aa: CASSSGRALLNTEAFF
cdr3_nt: TGTGCCAGCAGCTCGGGGCGGGCCCTCTTGAACACTGAAGCTTTCTTT

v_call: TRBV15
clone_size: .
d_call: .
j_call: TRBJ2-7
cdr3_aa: CATSRDYNYEEQYF
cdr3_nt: TGTGCCACCAGCAGGGACTATAATTACGAAGAGCAGTACTTC

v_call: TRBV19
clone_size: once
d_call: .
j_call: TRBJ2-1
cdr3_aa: CASSNTREWVRRNEQFF
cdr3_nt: TGTGCCAGTAGTAACACCCGGGAGTGGGTGCGGCGCAATGAGCAGTTCTTC

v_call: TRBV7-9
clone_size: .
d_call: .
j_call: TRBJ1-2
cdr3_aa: CASSLGLGSRGYTF
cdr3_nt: TGTGCCAGCAGCTTAGGGCTGGGGTCGAGGGGCTACACCTTC

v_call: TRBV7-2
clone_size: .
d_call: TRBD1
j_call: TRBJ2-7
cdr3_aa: CASSPGDRPTEQYF
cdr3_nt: TGTGCCAGCAGCCCTGGGGACAGGCCCACCGAGCAGTACTTC

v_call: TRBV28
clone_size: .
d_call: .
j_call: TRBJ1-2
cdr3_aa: CASRETAPRGYGYTF
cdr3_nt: TGTGCCAGCAGAGAAACGGCGCCGCGGGGCTATGGCTACACCTTC

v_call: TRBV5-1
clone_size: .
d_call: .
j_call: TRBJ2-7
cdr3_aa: CASSAGQYEQYF
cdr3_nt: TGCGCCAGCAGCGCTGGACAGTACGAGCAGTACTTC

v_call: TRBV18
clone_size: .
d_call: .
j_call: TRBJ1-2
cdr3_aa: CASSPQSPGQQSGYTF
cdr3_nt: TGTGCCAGCTCACCACAATCCCCGGGACAACAATCTGGCTACACCTTC

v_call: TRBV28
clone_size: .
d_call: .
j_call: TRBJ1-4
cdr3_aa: CASSLQGFIGEKLFF
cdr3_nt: TGTGCCAGCAGTTTACAAGGGTTCATAGGTGAAAAACTGTTTTTT

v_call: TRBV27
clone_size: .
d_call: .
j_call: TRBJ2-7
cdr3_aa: CASSQRTAPYEQYF
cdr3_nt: TGTGCCAGCAGTCAAAGGACGGCCCCCTACGAGCAGTACTTC

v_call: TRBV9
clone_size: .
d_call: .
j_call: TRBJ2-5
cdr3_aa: CASSVGGGLGETQYF
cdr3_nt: TGTGCCAGCAGCGTAGGAGGAGGCCTCGGGGAGACCCAGTACTTC

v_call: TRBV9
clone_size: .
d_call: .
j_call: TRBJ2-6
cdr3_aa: CASSVEPDPGANVLTF
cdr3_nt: TGTGCCAGCAGCGTAGAACCTGACCCTGGGGCCAACGTCCTGACTTTC

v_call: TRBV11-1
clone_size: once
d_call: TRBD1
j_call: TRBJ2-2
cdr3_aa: CASSQRLGQGATGELFF
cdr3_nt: TGTGCCAGCAGCCAACGACTGGGACAGGGGGCGACCGGGGAGCTGTTTTTT

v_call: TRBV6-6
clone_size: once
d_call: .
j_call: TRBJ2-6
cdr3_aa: CASSYQGPGANVLTF
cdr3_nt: TGTGCCAGCAGTTACCAGGGCCCTGGGGCCAACGTCCTGACTTTC

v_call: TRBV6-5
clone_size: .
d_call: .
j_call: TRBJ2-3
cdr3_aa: CASSYLLQDTQYF
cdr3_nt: TGTGCCAGCAGTTACCTGTTGCAAGATACGCAGTATTTT

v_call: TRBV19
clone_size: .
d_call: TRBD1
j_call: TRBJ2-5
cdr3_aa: CASSIRTGGETQYF
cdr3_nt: TGTGCCAGTAGTATTCGAACAGGGGGCGAGACCCAGTACTTC

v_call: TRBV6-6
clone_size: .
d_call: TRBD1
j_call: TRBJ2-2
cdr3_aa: CASSPPGQSRTGELFF
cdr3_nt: TGTGCCAGCAGTCCGCCGGGACAGAGCCGCACCGGGGAGCTGTTTTTT

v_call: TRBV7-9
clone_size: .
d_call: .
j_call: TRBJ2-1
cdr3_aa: CASSQRESSYNEQFF
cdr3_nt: TGTGCCAGCAGCCAAAGGGAAAGCTCCTACAATGAGCAGTTCTTC

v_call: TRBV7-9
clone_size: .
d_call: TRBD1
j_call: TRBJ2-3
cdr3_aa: CASARPRQGGDTQYF
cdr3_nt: TGTGCCAGTGCCCGCCCGCGACAGGGGGGAGATACGCAGTATTTT

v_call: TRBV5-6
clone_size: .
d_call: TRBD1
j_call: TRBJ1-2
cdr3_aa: CASSPGQAEGYTF
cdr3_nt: TGTGCCAGCAGCCCGGGACAGGCCGAGGGCTACACCTTC

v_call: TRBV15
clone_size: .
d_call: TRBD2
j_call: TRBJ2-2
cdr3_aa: CATSRDYSRRERSGELFF
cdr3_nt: TGTGCCACCAGCAGAGATTATAGTCGGCGGGAGCGCTCCGGGGAGCTGTTTTTT